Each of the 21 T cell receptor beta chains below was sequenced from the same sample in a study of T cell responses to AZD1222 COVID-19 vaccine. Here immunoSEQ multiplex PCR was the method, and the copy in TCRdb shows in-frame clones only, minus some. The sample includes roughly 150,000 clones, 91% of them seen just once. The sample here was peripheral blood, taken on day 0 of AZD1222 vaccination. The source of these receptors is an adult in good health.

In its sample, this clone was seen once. The CDR3 sequence is CASSSYTEAFF. The CDR3 coding sequence is TGTGCCAGCAGTTCCTACACTGAAGCTTTCTTT. The chain is built from TRBV3-1 (or the pseudogene TRBV3-2) and TRBJ1-1, with D unclear. Germline-derived CDR1 and CDR2 are LGHDT and YNNKEL (reference sequence). Trimming took 6 bases from V and 3 from J, leaving 5 bases between them. This CDR3 comprises 11 residues.

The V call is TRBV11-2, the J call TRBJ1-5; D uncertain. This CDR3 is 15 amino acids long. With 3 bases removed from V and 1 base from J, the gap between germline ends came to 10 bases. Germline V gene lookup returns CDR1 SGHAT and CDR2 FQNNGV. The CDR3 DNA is TGTGCCAGCAGCTTCTCAATCGCGAGCAATCAGCCCCAGCATTTT. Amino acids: CASSFSIASNQPQHF.

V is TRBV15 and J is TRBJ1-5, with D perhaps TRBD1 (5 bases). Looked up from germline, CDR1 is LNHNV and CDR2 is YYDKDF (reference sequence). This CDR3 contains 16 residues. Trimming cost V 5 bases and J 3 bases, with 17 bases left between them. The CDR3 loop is CATSRPGGGVNQPQHF. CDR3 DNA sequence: TGTGCCACCAGCCGCCCGGGTGGGGGGGTCAATCAGCCCCAGCATTTT.

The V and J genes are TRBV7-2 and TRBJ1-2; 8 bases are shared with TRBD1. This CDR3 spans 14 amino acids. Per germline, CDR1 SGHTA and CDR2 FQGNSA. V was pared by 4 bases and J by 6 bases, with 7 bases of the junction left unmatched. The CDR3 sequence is CASSWRDRRDGYTF. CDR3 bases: TGTGCCAGCAGCTGGAGGGACAGGAGGGATGGCTACACCTTC.

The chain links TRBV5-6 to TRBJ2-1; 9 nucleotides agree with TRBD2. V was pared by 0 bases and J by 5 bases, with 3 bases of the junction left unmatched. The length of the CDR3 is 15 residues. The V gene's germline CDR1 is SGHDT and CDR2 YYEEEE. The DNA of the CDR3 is TGTGCCAGCAGCTTGGAAGCGGGGGGAAACAATGAGCAGTTCTTC. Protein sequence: CASSLEAGGNNEQFF.

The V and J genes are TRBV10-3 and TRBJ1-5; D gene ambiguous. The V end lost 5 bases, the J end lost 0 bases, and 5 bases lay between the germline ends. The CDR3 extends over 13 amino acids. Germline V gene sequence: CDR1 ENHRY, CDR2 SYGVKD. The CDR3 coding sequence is TGTGCCATCAGTAGGGTTAGCAATCAGCCCCAGCATTTT. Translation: CAISRVSNQPQHF.

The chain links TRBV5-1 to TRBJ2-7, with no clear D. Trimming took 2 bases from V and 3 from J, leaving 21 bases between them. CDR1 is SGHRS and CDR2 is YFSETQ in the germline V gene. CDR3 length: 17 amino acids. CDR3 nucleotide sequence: TGCGCCAGCAGCTTCGGGCAGCTCGGATTGTTCGGCTACGAGCAGTACTTC. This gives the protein CASSFGQLGLFGYEQYF.

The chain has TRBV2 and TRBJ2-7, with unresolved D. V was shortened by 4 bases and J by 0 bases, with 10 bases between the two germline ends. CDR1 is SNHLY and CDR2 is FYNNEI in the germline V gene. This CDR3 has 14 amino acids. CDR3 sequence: CASSGLGSSYEQYF. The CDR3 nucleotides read TGTGCCAGCAGTGGACTGGGAAGCTCCTACGAGCAGTACTTC.

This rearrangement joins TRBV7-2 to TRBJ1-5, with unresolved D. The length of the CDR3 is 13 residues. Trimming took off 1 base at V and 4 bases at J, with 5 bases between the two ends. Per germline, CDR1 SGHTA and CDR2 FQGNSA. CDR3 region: CASSLVGNQPQHF. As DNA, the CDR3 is TGTGCCAGCAGCTTAGTGGGGAATCAGCCCCAGCATTTT.

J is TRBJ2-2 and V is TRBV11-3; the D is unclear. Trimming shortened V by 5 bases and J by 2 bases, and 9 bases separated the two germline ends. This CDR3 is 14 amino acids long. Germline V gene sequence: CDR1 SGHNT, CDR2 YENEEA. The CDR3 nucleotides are TGTGCCAGCAGCATGAGCATAAACACCGGGGAGCTGTTTTTT. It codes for CASSMSINTGELFF.

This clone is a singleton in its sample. The CDR3 spells CASSRGQVAYEQYF. CDR3 sequence (DNA): TGTGCCAGCTCCCGGGGACAGGTTGCCTACGAGCAGTACTTC. V usage is TRBV7-2 and J usage is TRBJ2-7, with 8 positions matching TRBD1. This CDR3 region has 14 residues. The germline gives CDR1 SGHTA, CDR2 FQGNSA. J lost 2 bases, V lost 8 bases, and 8 bases had no gene match.

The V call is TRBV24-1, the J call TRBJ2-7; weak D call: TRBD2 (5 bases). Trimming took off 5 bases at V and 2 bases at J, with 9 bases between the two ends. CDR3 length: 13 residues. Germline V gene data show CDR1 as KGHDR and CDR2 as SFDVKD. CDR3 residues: CATSAAATYEQYF. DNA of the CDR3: TGTGCCACCAGTGCAGCGGCCACCTACGAGCAGTACTTC.

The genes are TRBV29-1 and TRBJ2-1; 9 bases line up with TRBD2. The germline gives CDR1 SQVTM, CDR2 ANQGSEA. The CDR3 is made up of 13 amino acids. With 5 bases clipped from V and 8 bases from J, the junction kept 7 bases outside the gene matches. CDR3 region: CSVQSGRLDEQFF. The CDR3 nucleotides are TGCAGCGTTCAAAGCGGGAGGCTCGATGAGCAGTTCTTC.

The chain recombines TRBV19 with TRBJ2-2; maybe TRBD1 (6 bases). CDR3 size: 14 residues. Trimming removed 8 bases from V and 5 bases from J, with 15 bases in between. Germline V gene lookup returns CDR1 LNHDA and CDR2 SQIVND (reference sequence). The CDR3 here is CASADRLKTGELFF. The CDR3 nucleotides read TGTGCCAGTGCCGACAGGTTGAAGACCGGGGAGCTGTTTTTT.

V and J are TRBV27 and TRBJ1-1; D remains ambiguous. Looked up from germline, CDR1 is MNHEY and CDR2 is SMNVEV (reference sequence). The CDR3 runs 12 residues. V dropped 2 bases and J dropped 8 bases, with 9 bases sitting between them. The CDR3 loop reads CASSLTDPEAFF. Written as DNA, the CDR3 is TGTGCCAGCAGTTTAACCGACCCGGAAGCTTTCTTT.

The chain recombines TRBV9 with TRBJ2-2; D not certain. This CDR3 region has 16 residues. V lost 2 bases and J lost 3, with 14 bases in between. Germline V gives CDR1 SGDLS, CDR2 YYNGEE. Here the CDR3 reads CASSVGSGGDTGELFF. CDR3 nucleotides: TGTGCCAGCAGCGTGGGTTCTGGCGGAGACACCGGGGAGCTGTTTTTT.

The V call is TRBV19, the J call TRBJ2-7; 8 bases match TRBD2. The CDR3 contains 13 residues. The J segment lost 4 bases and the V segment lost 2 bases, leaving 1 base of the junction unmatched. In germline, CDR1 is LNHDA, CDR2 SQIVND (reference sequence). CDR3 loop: CASSISSGYEQYF. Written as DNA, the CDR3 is TGTGCCAGTAGTATATCTAGCGGGTACGAGCAGTACTTC.

CDR3 protein: CASGLGRLAGGSYNEQFF. The CDR3 nucleotides are TGTGCTAGTGGTTTGGGTCGACTAGCGGGCGGTTCCTACAATGAGCAGTTCTTC. The chain uses TRBV12-5 and TRBJ2-1; 10 bases line up with TRBD2. Germline CDR1 reads LGHNT; CDR2 reads FRNRAP. V shed 1 base, J shed 1 base, and the junction held 7 bases outside the gene matches. CDR3 length: 18 residues. Combining the CDR3 with reference TRBV12-5 and TRBJ2-1 gives the whole variable domain DARVTQTPRHKVTEMGQEVTMRCQPILGHNTVFWYRQTMMQGLELLAYFRNRAPLDDSGMPKDRFSAEMPDATLATLKIQPSEPRDSAVYFCASGLGRLAGGSYNEQFFGPGTRLTVL.

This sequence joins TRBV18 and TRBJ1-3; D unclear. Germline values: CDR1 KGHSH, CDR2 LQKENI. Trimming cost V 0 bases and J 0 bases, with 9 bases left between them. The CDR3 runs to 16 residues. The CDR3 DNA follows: TGTGCCAGCTCACCACCAACCACACTCTCTGGAAACACCATATATTTT. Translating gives CASSPPTTLSGNTIYF.

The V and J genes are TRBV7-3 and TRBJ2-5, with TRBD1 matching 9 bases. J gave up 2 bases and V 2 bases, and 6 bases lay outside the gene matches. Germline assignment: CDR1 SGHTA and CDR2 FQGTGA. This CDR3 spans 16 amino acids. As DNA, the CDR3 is TGTGCCAGCAGCTTAGCTGGACAGGGGAGTCAAGAGACCCAGTACTTC. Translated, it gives CASSLAGQGSQETQYF.

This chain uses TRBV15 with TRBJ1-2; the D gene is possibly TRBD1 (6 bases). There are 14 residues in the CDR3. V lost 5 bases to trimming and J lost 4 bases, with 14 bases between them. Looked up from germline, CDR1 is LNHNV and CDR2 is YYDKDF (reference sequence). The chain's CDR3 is CATSATGTTYGYTF. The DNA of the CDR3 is TGTGCCACCAGCGCCACCGGGACAACCTATGGCTACACCTTC. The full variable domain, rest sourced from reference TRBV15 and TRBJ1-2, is DAMVIQNPRYQVTQFGKPVTLSCSQTLNHNVMYWYQQKSSQAPKLLFHYYDKDFNNEADTPDNFQSRRPNTSFCFLDIRSPGLGDTAMYLCATSATGTTYGYTFGSGTRLTVV.